Detailed here is one T cell receptor (beta chain). Germline values: CDR1 MDHEN, CDR2 SYDVKM. The CDR3 totals 15 residues. These data originate in a study of monozygotic twins with inflammatory bowel disease. For each CDR3 protein, TCRdb gives one entry from its re-call of the 5' RACE reads, without DNA. The table counts approximately 45,000 distinct CDR3 sequences; 5% to 6% lies in the top ten. This TCR was recovered from a human donor with ulcerative colitis or Crohn's disease, or a healthy co-twin of an affected twin (not recorded which). Sequenced sample: blood. The rearrangement joins TRBV28 to TRBJ2-7; the D gene TCRdb calls, TRBD1, cannot be checked with no DNA. CDR3 sequence reads: CASSLPGQPTYEQYF.